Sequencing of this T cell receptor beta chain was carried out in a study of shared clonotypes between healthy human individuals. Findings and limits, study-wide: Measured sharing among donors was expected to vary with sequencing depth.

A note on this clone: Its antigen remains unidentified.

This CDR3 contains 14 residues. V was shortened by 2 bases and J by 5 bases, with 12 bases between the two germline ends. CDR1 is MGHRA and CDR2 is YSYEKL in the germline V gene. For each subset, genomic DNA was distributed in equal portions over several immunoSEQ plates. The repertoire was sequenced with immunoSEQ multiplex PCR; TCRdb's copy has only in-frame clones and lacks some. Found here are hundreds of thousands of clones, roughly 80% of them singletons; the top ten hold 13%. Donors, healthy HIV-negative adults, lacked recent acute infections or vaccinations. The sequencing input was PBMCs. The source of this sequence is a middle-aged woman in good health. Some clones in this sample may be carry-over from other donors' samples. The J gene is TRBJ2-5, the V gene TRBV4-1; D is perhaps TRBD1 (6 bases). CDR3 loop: CASSQMGAGETQYF. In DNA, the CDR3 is TGCGCCAGCAGCCAAATGGGGGCCGGGGAGACCCAGTACTTC.